A selection of T cell receptor beta chains follows, all from one sample in a study of identical twins. Using its own MiXCR run on the 5' RACE reads, TCRdb lists one record per CDR3 protein. The sample contains 450,000 or so distinct CDR3 sequences, 14% of which appear only once. These data were also filed under a second study, of yellow fever vaccine responses in identical twins.

The specimen sequenced was CD4+ T cells sorted from blood. These receptors all come from a woman in her late teens or twenties in good health. CDR3s include the opening cysteine and the closing phenylalanine or tryptophan. A D gene is named only where the DNA matches it firmly. For some rows the clone size is stated as once, few or many, or as a class when expanded; others skip it.

clone size: many; D gene: TRBD2; V gene: TRBV7-9; J gene: TRBJ2-3; CDR3 DNA: TGTGCCAGCAGCTTAGCGGATAGCGGGGCGCAGTATTTT; CDR3 protein: CASSLADSGAQYF
clone size: -; D gene: TRBD1; V gene: TRBV3-1; J gene: TRBJ2-1; CDR3 DNA: TGTGCCAGCAGCCCCCATCAGGGGGCGCGTTTCGATGAGCAGTTCTTC; CDR3 protein: CASSPHQGARFDEQFF
clone size: -; D gene: TRBD1; V gene: TRBV7-8; J gene: TRBJ2-5; CDR3 DNA: TGTGCCAGCAGCTCCATGGGACAGGGAAAAGAGACCCAGTACTTC; CDR3 protein: CASSSMGQGKETQYF
clone size: -; D gene: TRBD2; V gene: TRBV5-1; J gene: TRBJ2-3; CDR3 DNA: TGCGCCAGCAGCTGGACTAGCGGGGGGGCTGATACGCAGTATTTT; CDR3 protein: CASSWTSGGADTQYF
clone size: few; D gene: TRBD2; V gene: TRBV6-1; J gene: TRBJ2-4; CDR3 DNA: TGTGCCAGCAGCCCGAGGACTAGCGTTAAAAACATTCAGTACTTC; CDR3 protein: CASSPRTSVKNIQYF
clone size: -; D gene: -; V gene: TRBV12-3/TRBV12-4; J gene: TRBJ2-2; CDR3 DNA: TGTGCCAGCAGGATATCGGTAGCGAACACCGGGGAGCTGTTTTTT; CDR3 protein: CASRISVANTGELFF
clone size: -; D gene: -; V gene: TRBV2; J gene: TRBJ2-7; CDR3 DNA: TGTGCCAGCAGTGTGATGGCCGAGCAGTACTTC; CDR3 protein: CASSVMAEQYF
clone size: few; D gene: TRBD1; V gene: TRBV5-4; J gene: TRBJ2-6; CDR3 DNA: TGTGCCAGCAGCCTGGGACAGGGTCACTCTGGGGCCAACGTCCTGACTTTC; CDR3 protein: CASSLGQGHSGANVLTF
clone size: -; D gene: -; V gene: TRBV28; J gene: TRBJ1-6; CDR3 DNA: TGTGCCAGCAGTTTCTTTGGGGGCTCAGATTCACCCCTCCACTTT; CDR3 protein: CASSFFGGSDSPLHF
clone size: once; D gene: -; V gene: TRBV11-2; J gene: TRBJ2-2; CDR3 DNA: TGTGCCAGCAGCTTAATGGGGTCCGGGGAGCTGTTTTTT; CDR3 protein: CASSLMGSGELFF
clone size: few; D gene: TRBD2; V gene: TRBV20-1; J gene: TRBJ2-7; CDR3 DNA: TGCAGTGCTGCCCGGACTAGCGGGGTACAAACCTACGAGCAGTACTTC; CDR3 protein: CSAARTSGVQTYEQYF
clone size: -; D gene: TRBD2; V gene: TRBV7-6; J gene: TRBJ2-3; CDR3 DNA: TGTGCCAGCAGAGATAGCGGGGCAGATACGCAGTATTTT; CDR3 protein: CASRDSGADTQYF
clone size: -; D gene: TRBD2; V gene: TRBV12-3/TRBV12-4; J gene: TRBJ2-7; CDR3 DNA: TGTGCCAGCAGTTCGACCCGGGACTACTCCTACGAGCAGTACTTC; CDR3 protein: CASSSTRDYSYEQYF
clone size: -; D gene: -; V gene: TRBV4-2; J gene: TRBJ2-2; CDR3 DNA: TGTGCCAGCTCCTCAGGGATTGGTAACACCGGGGAGCTGTTTTTT; CDR3 protein: CASSSGIGNTGELFF
clone size: -; D gene: -; V gene: TRBV29-1; J gene: TRBJ1-1; CDR3 DNA: TGCAGCGTTGAACAGGCCGAGGGCACTGAAGCTTTCTTT; CDR3 protein: CSVEQAEGTEAFF
clone size: -; D gene: TRBD1; V gene: TRBV5-5; J gene: TRBJ2-1; CDR3 DNA: TGTGCCAGCAGCCTCCGGACAGGGGCGTACAATGAGCAGTTCTTC; CDR3 protein: CASSLRTGAYNEQFF
clone size: -; D gene: -; V gene: TRBV27; J gene: TRBJ2-5; CDR3 DNA: TGTGCCAGCAGTTTTAGGCCCCAAATCCGGACCCAGTACTTC; CDR3 protein: CASSFRPQIRTQYF
clone size: -; D gene: TRBD1; V gene: TRBV5-1; J gene: TRBJ2-6; CDR3 DNA: TGCGCCAGCAGCTCGACGACAGGGTCGGCTGGGGCCAACGTCCTGACTTTC; CDR3 protein: CASSSTTGSAGANVLTF
clone size: few; D gene: TRBD2; V gene: TRBV15; J gene: TRBJ2-5; CDR3 DNA: TGTGCCACCAGCAGATGGACTAGCGGGGGCAGACAAGAGACCCAGTACTTC; CDR3 protein: CATSRWTSGGRQETQYF
clone size: few; D gene: -; V gene: TRBV5-1; J gene: TRBJ1-1; CDR3 DNA: TGCGCCAGCAGTGGGGGGTATGGCACTGAAGCTTTCTTT; CDR3 protein: CASSGGYGTEAFF
clone size: -; D gene: TRBD2; V gene: TRBV5-1; J gene: TRBJ2-2; CDR3 DNA: TGCGCCAGCAGCTCAAGGACTAGCGGGAGGGACTTCACCGGGGAGCTGTTTTTT; CDR3 protein: CASSSRTSGRDFTGELFF
clone size: many; D gene: -; V gene: TRBV3-1; J gene: TRBJ2-2; CDR3 DNA: TGTGCCAGCAGCCAAGGTAGTTCCGGGGAGCTGTTTTTT; CDR3 protein: CASSQGSSGELFF
clone size: -; D gene: TRBD1; V gene: TRBV6-5; J gene: TRBJ2-7; CDR3 DNA: TGTGCCAGCAGATCCTCCCGGGACAGATCATACGAGCAGTACTTC; CDR3 protein: CASRSSRDRSYEQYF
clone size: few; D gene: TRBD2; V gene: TRBV5-1; J gene: TRBJ2-3; CDR3 DNA: TGCGCCAGCCTCCTAGCGGGGGGTGAGGTAGATACGCAGTATTTT; CDR3 protein: CASLLAGGEVDTQYF
clone size: -; D gene: -; V gene: TRBV6-5; J gene: TRBJ1-2; CDR3 DNA: TGTGCCAGCAGTTACTCGGCAGGCACCACCTATGGCTACACCTTC; CDR3 protein: CASSYSAGTTYGYTF
clone size: -; D gene: TRBD2; V gene: TRBV12-3/TRBV12-4; J gene: TRBJ2-5; CDR3 DNA: TGTGCCAGCAGACTAGCGGGAGGGCCTGTGACCCAGTACTTC; CDR3 protein: CASRLAGGPVTQYF
clone size: -; D gene: -; V gene: TRBV12-3/TRBV12-4; J gene: TRBJ2-1; CDR3 DNA: TGTGCCAGCAGTTTGCTGCGGCAGAGCTCCTACAATGAGCAGTTCTTC; CDR3 protein: CASSLLRQSSYNEQFF
clone size: few; D gene: TRBD1; V gene: TRBV5-1; J gene: TRBJ2-1; CDR3 DNA: TGCGCCAGCAGCTTACAGTCGGGACAGGGATACAATGAGCAGTTCTTC; CDR3 protein: CASSLQSGQGYNEQFF
clone size: many; D gene: -; V gene: TRBV11-2; J gene: TRBJ2-1; CDR3 DNA: TGTGCCAGCAGTTCTACCCGCTCCTACAATGAGCAGTTCTTC; CDR3 protein: CASSSTRSYNEQFF
clone size: few; D gene: -; V gene: TRBV29-1; J gene: TRBJ1-1; CDR3 DNA: TGCAGCGTTGAAGACCCCGGAGGGGCTGAAGCTTTCTTT; CDR3 protein: CSVEDPGGAEAFF
clone size: few; D gene: TRBD2; V gene: TRBV6-1; J gene: TRBJ2-7; CDR3 DNA: TGTGCCAGCTCGCGGGACGGGGGAAGCGGGAACGGGGCCTACGAGCAGTACTTC; CDR3 protein: CASSRDGGSGNGAYEQYF
clone size: few; D gene: TRBD1; V gene: TRBV12-3/TRBV12-4; J gene: TRBJ2-1; CDR3 DNA: TGTGCCAGCACCTGGGACAGGGGGTTTGAGCAGTTCTTC; CDR3 protein: CASTWDRGFEQFF
clone size: few; D gene: TRBD1; V gene: TRBV7-9; J gene: TRBJ2-3; CDR3 DNA: TGTGCCAGCAGCCAGCCTAGACAGGGGGGCACAGATACGCAGTATTTT; CDR3 protein: CASSQPRQGGTDTQYF
clone size: many; D gene: TRBD2; V gene: TRBV12-3/TRBV12-4; J gene: TRBJ2-7; CDR3 DNA: TGTGCCAGCAGTTTGGGTAGCGGGAGGGTCTCCTACGAGCAGTACTTC; CDR3 protein: CASSLGSGRVSYEQYF
clone size: few; D gene: TRBD2; V gene: TRBV6-5; J gene: TRBJ2-7; CDR3 DNA: TGTGCCAGCAGTTACTCGATGGCTAGCGGGAGCAACGAGCAGTACTTC; CDR3 protein: CASSYSMASGSNEQYF
clone size: -; D gene: -; V gene: TRBV12-3/TRBV12-4; J gene: TRBJ2-7; CDR3 DNA: TGTGCCAGCAGTTGGGACACAGACTACGAGCAGTACTTC; CDR3 protein: CASSWDTDYEQYF
clone size: -; D gene: TRBD1; V gene: TRBV19; J gene: TRBJ2-7; CDR3 DNA: TGTGCCAGTAGTCCGACCCGGGACAGGGGGGTCTACGAGCAGTACTTC; CDR3 protein: CASSPTRDRGVYEQYF
clone size: many; D gene: TRBD2; V gene: TRBV29-1; J gene: TRBJ2-1; CDR3 DNA: TGCAGCTCCTGGACTAGCGGGAGGTGGAATGAGCAGTTCTTC; CDR3 protein: CSSWTSGRWNEQFF
clone size: few; D gene: -; V gene: TRBV24-1; J gene: TRBJ2-3; CDR3 DNA: TGTGCCACCAGTGATCGGGACAAATCAGATACGCAGTATTTT; CDR3 protein: CATSDRDKSDTQYF
clone size: few; D gene: -; V gene: TRBV7-9; J gene: TRBJ2-4; CDR3 DNA: TGTGCCAGCAGCCCGCTTTTAGGTATTCAGTACTTC; CDR3 protein: CASSPLLGIQYF
clone size: few; D gene: -; V gene: TRBV7-2; J gene: TRBJ2-7; CDR3 DNA: TGTGCCAGCAGCTTAAAACAGGGATCCTACGAGCAGTACTTC; CDR3 protein: CASSLKQGSYEQYF
clone size: -; D gene: -; V gene: TRBV6-1; J gene: TRBJ1-2; CDR3 DNA: TGTGCCAGCAGTCGGGGCCTAAACTATGGCTACACCTTC; CDR3 protein: CASSRGLNYGYTF
clone size: few; D gene: -; V gene: TRBV20-1; J gene: TRBJ2-3; CDR3 DNA: TGCAGTGCTAGGAGGGAACGGCAAGATACGCAGTATTTT; CDR3 protein: CSARRERQDTQYF
clone size: -; D gene: TRBD2; V gene: TRBV25-1; J gene: TRBJ2-3; CDR3 DNA: TGTGCCAGCAGTGAATACAAGCGGGAGCACACAGATACGCAGTATTTT; CDR3 protein: CASSEYKREHTDTQYF
clone size: -; D gene: TRBD1; V gene: TRBV10-3; J gene: TRBJ2-3; CDR3 DNA: TGTGCCATCGCCCTCGGGGACAGTGGGGCCACAGATACGCAGTATTTT; CDR3 protein: CAIALGDSGATDTQYF
clone size: few; D gene: -; V gene: TRBV19; J gene: TRBJ1-1; CDR3 DNA: TGTGCCAGTAGTATAGAAGGTCGGGGGAACACTGAAGCTTTCTTT; CDR3 protein: CASSIEGRGNTEAFF
clone size: -; D gene: TRBD1; V gene: TRBV20-1; J gene: TRBJ2-2; CDR3 DNA: TGCAGTGCTAGGGAGGGACAGGGGGCAGACGGGGAGCTGTTTTTT; CDR3 protein: CSAREGQGADGELFF
clone size: -; D gene: -; V gene: TRBV2; J gene: TRBJ2-3; CDR3 DNA: TGTGCCAGCAGTGAAGTAATGAGAGATACGCAGTATTTT; CDR3 protein: CASSEVMRDTQYF
clone size: -; D gene: TRBD1; V gene: TRBV3-1; J gene: TRBJ1-4; CDR3 DNA: TGTGCCAGCAGCCCATGGACAGGGGGCGCAGCTAATGAAAAACTGTTTTTT; CDR3 protein: CASSPWTGGAANEKLFF
clone size: -; D gene: TRBD1; V gene: TRBV28; J gene: TRBJ2-7; CDR3 DNA: TGTGCCAGCAGTCCATCTCCGGGACAGGGTCGCCACGAGCAGTACTTC; CDR3 protein: CASSPSPGQGRHEQYF
clone size: few; D gene: -; V gene: TRBV29-1; J gene: TRBJ1-5; CDR3 DNA: TGCAGCGTTGCTCTAGGAGGGAACGGCAATCAGCCCCAGCATTTT; CDR3 protein: CSVALGGNGNQPQHF
clone size: -; D gene: -; V gene: TRBV4-2; J gene: TRBJ2-3; CDR3 DNA: TGTGCCAGCAGCCGATACGCGGCCACGGATACGCAGTATTTT; CDR3 protein: CASSRYAATDTQYF
clone size: many; D gene: -; V gene: TRBV10-3; J gene: TRBJ2-4; CDR3 DNA: TGTGCCATCAGTGAGTCGAGGGATGGAAGAAACATTCAGTACTTC; CDR3 protein: CAISESRDGRNIQYF